A single sample gave rise to the 32 T cell receptor beta chains below, sequenced in a study of shared clonotypes between healthy human individuals. The repertoire was sequenced with immunoSEQ multiplex PCR; TCRdb's copy has only in-frame clones and lacks some. The repertoire holds 2 million to 3 million clones, with about 92% as singletons. The sample taken for sequencing was naive CD4+ T cells sorted from blood. Subset meaning: CD45RA+ positively selected. Source of these receptors: a man younger than 35 in good health.

The J gene is TRBJ1-4, the V gene TRBV25-1; D perhaps matches TRBD1 (5 bases). The V gene lost 3 bases and the J gene lost 2 bases, with 19 bases spanning the gap. Germline assignment: CDR1 MGHDK and CDR2 SYGVNS. The CDR3 has 18 amino acids. Written as DNA, the CDR3 is TGTGCCAGCAGTGATGGCCCCCCTTTTGGGGGGACTAATGAAAAACTGTTTTTT. This codes for CASSDGPPFGGTNEKLFF.

The chain uses TRBV2 and TRBJ1-5; D not resolved. Germline V gives CDR1 SNHLY, CDR2 FYNNEI. V shed 7 bases and J shed 0 bases, with 7 bases lying between them. This CDR3 is 13 amino acids long. The CDR3 nucleotides read TGTGCCAGCACCACAGATAGCAATCAGCCCCAGCATTTT. It specifies CASTTDSNQPQHF. Full variable domain (missing parts from reference TRBV2 and TRBJ1-5): EPEVTQTPSHQVTQMGQEVILRCVPISNHLYFYWYRQILGQKVEFLVSFYNNEISEKSEIFDDQFSVERPDGSNFTLKIRSTKLEDSAMYFCASTTDSNQPQHFGDGTRLSIL.

The rearrangement joins TRBV4-2 to TRBJ2-2; D call uncertain. The germline V and J ends were trimmed by 6 bases and 0 bases, with 14 bases remaining between them. Germline assignment: CDR1 LGHNA and CDR2 YNFKEQ. The CDR3 runs 16 residues. CDR3 protein: CASRSVADANTGELFF. The DNA for the CDR3 is TGTGCCAGCAGGAGTGTCGCTGATGCGAACACCGGGGAGCTGTTTTTT.

J is TRBJ2-2 and V is TRBV5-1, with 14 nucleotides matching TRBD2. The ends lost 2 bases at V and 1 base at J; junction bases unmatched: 1. Germline-derived CDR1 and CDR2 are SGHRS and YFSETQ. This CDR3 is 17 amino acids long. CDR3 loop: CASSFGTSGGNTGELFF. CDR3 in DNA: TGCGCCAGCAGCTTCGGGACTAGCGGGGGGAACACCGGGGAGCTGTTTTTT.

This rearrangement joins TRBV6-6 to TRBJ2-1, with 8 bases that match TRBD1. There are 14 residues in the CDR3. The trim removed 5 bases at V and 9 bases at J, leaving 9 bases unmatched. Germline CDR1 MNHNY, CDR2 SVGAGI (reference sequence). The CDR3 loop reads CASSQRQGAGEQFF. Here the CDR3 DNA reads TGTGCCAGCAGTCAACGTCAGGGGGCGGGTGAGCAGTTCTTC.

The chain is built from TRBV2 and TRBJ1-1; D remains unclear. The CDR3 totals 14 residues. Per the germline V gene, CDR1 is SNHLY and CDR2 is FYNNEI. Trimming stripped 4 bases from V and 0 bases from J, with 9 bases between. The CDR3 DNA sequence: TGTGCCAGCAGTGCTGCAGAAATGAACACTGAAGCTTTCTTT. Translated: CASSAAEMNTEAFF.

The chain employs TRBV11-2 and TRBJ2-1, with 12 bases identical to TRBD2. The V segment lost 5 bases and the J segment 7 bases; nucleotides outside the gene matches: 9. This CDR3 is built from 16 residues. Per the germline V gene, CDR1 is SGHAT and CDR2 is FQNNGV. This CDR3 reads CASSTTSGSTKNEQFF. The DNA of the CDR3 is TGTGCCAGCAGCACGACTAGCGGGAGTACAAAGAATGAGCAGTTCTTC. The whole variable domain, remainder taken from reference TRBV11-2 and TRBJ2-1, is EAGVAQSPRYKIIEKRQSVAFWCNPISGHATLYWYQQILGQGPKLLIQFQNNGVVDDSQLPKDRFSAERLKGVDSTLKIQPAKLEDSAVYLCASSTTSGSTKNEQFFGPGTRLTVL.

The genes are TRBV18 and TRBJ2-1; 7 bases fit TRBD1. The CDR3 sequence is 15 residues long. Trimming at V came to 2 bases and at J to 7 bases, leaving 8 bases not matched to a gene. CDR1 is KGHSH and CDR2 is LQKENI in the germline V gene. The CDR3 DNA reads as TGTGCCAGCTCACCATCGACAGGGCCGTTTAATGAGCAGTTCTTC. The encoded protein is CASSPSTGPFNEQFF.

A remark on this clone: The same CDR3 is also encoded by other DNA sequences in this sample. The chain uses TRBV28 and TRBJ1-1; D uncertain. The CDR3 is 12 residues long. Germline V CDR1 and CDR2: MDHEN, SYDVKM. The germline V and J ends were trimmed by 3 bases and 5 bases, with 7 bases remaining between them. CDR3 nucleotide sequence: TGTGCCAGCAGTTTGGGAAGAACTGAAGCTTTCTTT. Its translation: CASSLGRTEAFF.

The chain employs TRBV7-2 and TRBJ1-1; tentatively, D is TRBD1 (5 bases). Trimming cost V 3 bases and J 5 bases, with 10 bases left between them. Germline values: CDR1 SGHTA, CDR2 FQGNSA. This CDR3 has 13 residues. Here the CDR3 DNA reads TGTGCCAGCAGCTTCGGGGCGGGAACTGAAGCTTTCTTT. Its translation is CASSFGAGTEAFF.

The genes are TRBV5-4 and TRBJ2-5; TRBD2 agrees at 9 bases. V lost 4 bases and J lost 3; bases outside the gene matches: 4. Germline CDR1 is SGHNT and CDR2 is YYREEE (reference sequence). The CDR3 has 14 residues. The CDR3 is CASSPGGREETQYF. CDR3 sequence (DNA): TGTGCCAGCAGCCCTGGCGGGAGGGAAGAGACCCAGTACTTC.

The chain carries TRBV4-2 and TRBJ2-7; no clear D. V lost 0 bases, J lost 5 bases, and 14 bases lay in between. Germline V gene sequence: CDR1 LGHNA, CDR2 YNFKEQ. This CDR3 contains 15 residues. In DNA, the CDR3 is TGTGCCAGCAGCCAAGATTGGGTGGGTTGGAACGAGCAGTACTTC. It specifies CASSQDWVGWNEQYF.

The chain is built from TRBV10-3 and TRBJ1-2; no clear D gene. There are 14 residues in the CDR3. V lost 4 bases, J lost 0 bases, and 9 bases lay in between. Germline V CDR1 and CDR2: ENHRY, SYGVKD. CDR3 DNA sequence: TGTGCCATCAGTGGGGATTTCGCTAACTATGGCTACACCTTC. It is translated as CAISGDFANYGYTF.

The chain employs TRBV5-1 and TRBJ2-5, with D hard to call. V was clipped by 3 bases and J by 3 bases, with 18 bases between them. The CDR3 consists of 16 residues. Germline V gene data show CDR1 as SGHRS and CDR2 as YFSETQ. CDR3 protein: CASSSSLQRLEETQYF. The CDR3 bases are TGCGCCAGCAGCTCTTCATTACAGCGACTCGAAGAGACCCAGTACTTC.

The chain combines TRBV7-2 with TRBJ2-7; TRBD2 agrees at 11 bases. This CDR3 has 15 residues. CDR1 is SGHTA, CDR2 FQGNSA, per germline. Losses at the gene ends were 5 bases for V and 2 bases for J; bases not matched to a gene: 5. CDR3 coding DNA: TGTGCCAGCAGCCAATTAGCGGGAGGGCCCTACGAGCAGTACTTC. It codes for CASSQLAGGPYEQYF.

This sequence joins TRBV28 and TRBJ1-1; D is unclear. This CDR3 spans 11 amino acids. Germline CDR1 MDHEN, CDR2 SYDVKM. Trimming cost V 6 bases and J 6 bases, with 8 bases left between them. Here the CDR3 reads CASRSWPEAFF. CDR3 bases: TGTGCCAGCAGGTCTTGGCCTGAAGCTTTCTTT.

The chain joins TRBV7-2 to TRBJ2-2, with 8 positions matching TRBD1. The CDR3 has 17 amino acids. Germline V lookup: CDR1 SGHTA, CDR2 FQGNSA. Trimming removed 5 bases from V and 4 bases from J; junction bases left unmatched: 12. CDR3: CASSPPGTGIVTGELFF. The CDR3 DNA follows: TGTGCCAGCAGCCCCCCGGGGACAGGTATTGTCACCGGGGAGCTGTTTTTT. Looking up the rest from reference TRBV7-2 and TRBJ2-2 gives the full variable domain: GAGVSQSPSNKVTEKGKDVELRCDPISGHTALYWYRQSLGQGLEFLIYFQGNSAPDKSGLPSDRFSAERTGGSVSTLTIQRTQQEDSAVYLCASSPPGTGIVTGELFFGEGSRLTVL.

The chain employs TRBV18 and TRBJ2-3; 10 nucleotides agree with TRBD1. Trimming removed 3 bases from V and 2 bases from J; junction bases left unmatched: 5. CDR3 length equals 16 residues. CDR1 and CDR2 from the germline V gene are KGHSH and LQKENI. The CDR3: CASSPGGTGATDTQYF. The DNA of the CDR3 is TGTGCCAGCTCACCCGGTGGGACAGGGGCCACAGATACGCAGTATTTT.

This sequence joins TRBV7-8 and TRBJ1-2; D is unresolved. This CDR3 has 13 amino acids. Germline assignment: CDR1 SGHVS and CDR2 FQNEAQ. V lost 4 bases and J lost 4, with 10 bases in between. As DNA, the CDR3 is TGTGCCAGCAGCTACGACGGGATCTATGGCTACACCTTC. Its protein is CASSYDGIYGYTF.

This clone was found once. J is TRBJ1-6 and V is TRBV10-2; D remains unclear. Germline CDR1 is WSHSY and CDR2 is SAAADI. The V and J ends lost 0 bases and 9 bases respectively, with 3 bases between them. This CDR3 has 12 residues. The CDR3 nucleotides are TGCGCCAGCAGTGAGTCGTCTTCACCCCTCCACTTT. It is translated as CASSESSSPLHF.

This chain connects TRBV11-2 to TRBJ1-3; TRBD1 is a possible D gene (5 bases). This CDR3 contains 16 residues. V lost 1 base to trimming and J lost 4 bases, with 14 bases between them. The germline gives CDR1 SGHAT, CDR2 FQNNGV. The CDR3 loop reads CASSLGPGGTGNTIYF. The CDR3 coding sequence is TGTGCCAGCAGCTTAGGACCCGGGGGTACAGGAAACACCATATATTTT.

The CDR3 sequence is CASSLSVSGYGYTF. In DNA form, the CDR3 reads TGTGCCAGCAGTTTATCAGTGAGCGGCTATGGCTACACCTTC. This rearrangement joins TRBV28 to TRBJ1-2; no clear D gene. Trimming stripped 1 base from V and 4 bases from J, with 10 bases between. The CDR3 totals 14 residues. Germline CDR1 and CDR2: MDHEN and SYDVKM.

Note on this clone: The same CDR3 is also encoded by other DNA sequences in this sample. The gene calls are TRBV18 and TRBJ2-5; D is ambiguous. Germline V gene data show CDR1 as KGHSH and CDR2 as LQKENI. V gave up 2 bases and J gave up 2 bases, with 6 bases separating them. The CDR3 is made up of 13 amino acids. The CDR3 coding sequence is TGTGCCAGCTCACCAACCCAGCAAGAGACCCAGTACTTC. It yields the protein CASSPTQQETQYF.

The gene calls are TRBV11-2 and TRBJ2-5, with D perhaps TRBD1 or TRBD2 (5 bases each). Germline values: CDR1 SGHAT, CDR2 FQNNGV. This CDR3 contains 15 residues. Trimming removed 4 bases at V and 2 bases at J, with 14 bases between. CDR3 DNA sequence: TGTGCCAGCAGCTCCGAAGGGAGACAGCAAGAGACCCAGTACTTC. Residues: CASSSEGRQQETQYF.

Only a few counts were recorded for this clone. The chain joins TRBV2 to TRBJ1-1; D is undetermined. V was trimmed by 1 base and J by 5 bases, leaving 8 bases between them. CDR3 length: 13 residues. CDR1 is SNHLY and CDR2 is FYNNEI in the germline V gene. CDR3 protein: CASSEVVRTEAFF. In nucleotides, the CDR3 is TGTGCCAGCAGTGAAGTGGTCAGGACTGAAGCTTTCTTT.

The V and J genes are TRBV29-1 and TRBJ1-3; D is undetermined. The CDR3 length is 14 residues. Germline V gene sequence: CDR1 SQVTM, CDR2 ANQGSEA. V dropped 1 base and J dropped 1 base, with 8 bases sitting between them. CDR3 bases: TGCAGCGTTGAAGTCCCTTCTTCTGGAAACACCATATATTTT. Translated, it gives CSVEVPSSGNTIYF.

The gene calls are TRBV18 and TRBJ2-5; perhaps TRBD1 as D (6 bases). The J call may be faulty, since TRBJ2-7 better matches the DNA end. In germline, CDR1 is KGHSH, CDR2 LQKENI. The CDR3 loop spans 14 amino acids. CDR3 in amino acids: CASSPRQDHYEQYF. Written as DNA, the CDR3 is TGTGCCAGCTCCCCCCGACAGGACCATTACGAGCAGTACTTC.

The chain links TRBV28 to TRBJ2-7, with TRBD1 as a possible D gene (5 bases). CDR1 and CDR2 from the germline V gene are MDHEN and SYDVKM. The CDR3 length is 14 residues. V was trimmed by 2 bases and J by 3 bases, leaving 11 bases between them. CDR3 in amino acids: CASSLRGELYEQYF. CDR3 nucleotides: TGTGCCAGCAGTTTAAGGGGTGAGCTCTACGAGCAGTACTTC.

The chain couples TRBV6-5 to TRBJ1-1, with D maybe TRBD1 (6 bases). There are 12 residues in the CDR3. Germline V gives CDR1 MNHEY, CDR2 SVGAGI. V was clipped by 5 bases and J by 11 bases, with 15 bases between them. The chain's CDR3 is CASSQKQGKAFF. CDR3 coding DNA: TGTGCCAGCAGTCAAAAGCAGGGGAAGGCTTTCTTT.

The chain carries TRBV5-1 and TRBJ2-1; 7 positions agree with TRBD2. The ends lost 7 bases at V and 9 bases at J; junction bases unmatched: 16. This CDR3 spans 15 amino acids. From germline, CDR1 is SGHRS and CDR2 YFSETQ. The CDR3 reads CASVVGRGPAGEQFF. The CDR3 region has the DNA TGCGCCAGCGTAGTAGGGAGGGGACCTGCGGGTGAGCAGTTCTTC.

V gene TRBV5-1 combines with J gene TRBJ1-1; TRBD1 might be the D (5 bases). Germline V gene lookup returns CDR1 SGHRS and CDR2 YFSETQ. CDR3 size: 14 residues. The V end was cut by 0 bases, the J end by 4 bases, with 10 bases between. CDR3 in DNA: TGCGCCAGCAGCTTGGGGGCAGGGCTCACTGAAGCTTTCTTT. This encodes CASSLGAGLTEAFF.

This clone showed up just once. Other DNA sequences in the same sample also yield this CDR3. The chain has TRBV18 and TRBJ1-1; the D is unclear. With 1 base removed from V and 4 bases from J, the gap between germline ends came to 10 bases. Germline CDR1 and CDR2: KGHSH and LQKENI. The CDR3 contains 14 residues. This CDR3 reads CASSPLGSGTEAFF. DNA of the CDR3: TGTGCCAGCTCACCACTAGGGTCGGGCACTGAAGCTTTCTTT.